The clone carrying this T cell receptor beta chain was detected a few times. This sample is drawn from a study of OX40 agonist ivuxolimab in advanced cancers. This CDR3 region has 15 residues. V was cut by 3 bases and J by 2 bases, with 13 bases left in between. Looked up from germline, CDR1 is LNHDA and CDR2 is SQIVND (reference sequence). TCRdb's table, derived via immunoSEQ multiplex PCR, lists solely in-frame clones and lacks some. Counted here are more than 55,000 clones, over 75% occurring once; the ten biggest clones make up about 5%. The V and J genes are TRBV19 and TRBJ2-5; a weak D match, TRBD2 (7 bases). The TCR sequence derives from an adult with an advanced solid tumor such as melanoma, head and neck, liver or kidney cancer. The material was CD4+ or CD8+ T cells sorted from blood, obtained in a trial of the OX40 agonist ivuxolimab. CDR3 residues: CASSILGGEQETQYF. The CDR3 coding sequence is TGTGCCAGTAGTATTTTAGGGGGGGAACAAGAGACCCAGTACTTC.